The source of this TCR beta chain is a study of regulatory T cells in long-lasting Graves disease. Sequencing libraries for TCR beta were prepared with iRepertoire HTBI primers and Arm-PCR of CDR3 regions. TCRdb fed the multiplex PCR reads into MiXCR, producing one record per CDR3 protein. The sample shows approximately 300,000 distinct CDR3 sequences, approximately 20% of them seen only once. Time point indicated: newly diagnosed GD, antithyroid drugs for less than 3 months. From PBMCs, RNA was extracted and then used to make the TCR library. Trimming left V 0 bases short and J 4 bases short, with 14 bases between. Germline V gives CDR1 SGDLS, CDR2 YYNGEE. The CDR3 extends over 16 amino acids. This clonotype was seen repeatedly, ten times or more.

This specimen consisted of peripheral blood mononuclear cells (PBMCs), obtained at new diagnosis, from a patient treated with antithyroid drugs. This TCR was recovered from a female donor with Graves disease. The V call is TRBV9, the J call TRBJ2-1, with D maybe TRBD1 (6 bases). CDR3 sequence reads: CASSVAVQGIYNEQFF. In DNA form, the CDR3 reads TGTGCCAGCAGCGTAGCGGTGCAGGGGATATACAATGAGCAGTTCTTC.